This T cell receptor (beta chain) was obtained from a study of T cell responses to AZD1222 COVID-19 vaccine. Study findings and constraints: With dominance at 160-218 and 743-854, vaccine-associated CD4 TCRs spanned spike. Females made up more of the donors, who were largely white British, and clonal diversity may have come out too low. Seropositive AZD1222 recipients at baseline numbered only 5 or 6.

Trimming took 5 bases from V and 6 from J, leaving 14 bases between them. This CDR3 has 14 amino acids. CDR1 and CDR2 (germline): SEHNR, FQNEAQ (reference sequence). Sequencing was performed with immunoSEQ multiplex PCR; in TCRdb, only in-frame clones are kept and a portion is missing. The sample shows about 140,000 clones, 90% to 95% of them seen only once. Whether given at about 4 or about 12 weeks, second doses were pooled. As for this clone: What it recognizes is unknown.

The source was peripheral blood, collected 28 days after the second AZD1222 dose. The rearrangement joins TRBV7-9 to TRBJ1-5; maybe TRBD1 (5 bases). This TCR was recovered from an adult who received the AZD1222 COVID-19 vaccine. CDR3 amino acids: CASSLPGFGQPQHF. The CDR3 DNA follows: TGTGCCAGCAGCCTACCAGGGTTCGGTCAGCCCCAGCATTTT.